Below, 23 T cell receptor beta chains from the same sample are listed, as sequenced in a study of beta chain features in type 1 diabetes. Study-level findings and limits: A moderate, significant TCRB CDR3 shortening appeared in type 1 diabetes across four CD4+ subsets.

These receptors are not linked to any known antigen. Expressed TCRB transcripts were sequenced because the entire RNA isolate underwent reverse transcription. Only in-frame clones appear in the TCRdb table, and some are missing; sequencing was by immunoSEQ multiplex PCR. This table holds some 190,000 clones, less than 10% found once. Material: central memory CD4+ T cells from blood. These receptors originate from a man in his late teens or twenties with type 1 diabetes.

With regard to this clone: The sample holds other DNA sequences that translate to the same CDR3. The rearrangement joins TRBV6-5 to TRBJ2-5; 7 bases are shared with TRBD2. V lost 7 bases and J lost 5; bases outside the gene matches: 7. The CDR3 is made up of 13 amino acids. Germline values: CDR1 MNHEY, CDR2 SVGAGI. CDR3 in amino acids: CASTRARGETQYF. The CDR3 coding sequence is TGTGCCAGCACCCGGGCGCGGGGGGAGACCCAGTACTTC.

The chain carries TRBV27 and TRBJ1-4, with TRBD1 matching 10 bases. CDR1 and CDR2 from the germline V gene are MNHEY and SMNVEV (reference sequence). Unmatched junction bases numbered 1, after V lost 5 bases and J lost 4 bases. CDR3 length: 14 amino acids. CDR3 sequence: CASSRDRGNEKLFF. CDR3 sequence (DNA): TGTGCCAGCAGTAGGGACAGGGGTAATGAAAAACTGTTTTTT.

Note on this clone: The same CDR3 arises from other DNA sequences in this sample as well. V usage is TRBV5-1 and J usage is TRBJ2-3, with a possible D match to TRBD1 (6 bases). The germline V gene encodes CDR1 SGHRS and CDR2 YFSETQ. The CDR3 loop spans 13 amino acids. Trimming removed 2 bases from V and 6 bases from J, with 10 bases in between. The CDR3: CASSLRQGDTQYF. The CDR3, as DNA: TGCGCCAGCAGCTTACGTCAGGGGGATACGCAGTATTTT. The full variable domain, rest sourced from reference TRBV5-1 and TRBJ2-3, is KAGVTQTPRYLIKTRGQQVTLSCSPISGHRSVSWYQQTPGQGLQFLFEYFSETQRNKGNFPGRFSGRQFSNSRSEMNVSTLELGDSALYLCASSLRQGDTQYFGPGTRLTVL.

The chain has TRBV4-3 and TRBJ2-7; 10 positions match TRBD1. This CDR3 contains 15 residues. J gave up 2 bases and V 4 bases, and 5 bases lay outside the gene matches. Germline V gene data show CDR1 as LGHNA and CDR2 as YSLEER. CDR3 amino acids: CASSPGQGGPYEQYF. CDR3 coding DNA: TGCGCCAGCAGCCCCGGACAGGGGGGACCCTACGAGCAGTACTTC.

The chain couples TRBV10-3 to TRBJ2-6, with D perhaps TRBD1 (5 bases). Germline V CDR1 and CDR2: ENHRY, SYGVKD. Trimming removed 4 bases from V and 0 bases from J, with 16 bases in between. This CDR3 contains 18 residues. The CDR3 region has the DNA TGTGCCATCAGTGGGGGCTTACGACAGAGCTCTGGGGCCAACGTCCTGACTTTC. This gives the protein CAISGGLRQSSGANVLTF.

The table lists this clone with many counts. This sample includes further DNA sequences coding for the same CDR3. This chain connects TRBV11-2 to TRBJ2-7, with D unclear. V was clipped by 5 bases and J by 4 bases, with 6 bases between them. Germline V gene sequence: CDR1 SGHAT, CDR2 FQNNGV. This CDR3 contains 11 residues. The CDR3 DNA is TGTGCCAGCAGCCTACAGTACGAGCAGTACTTC. Translating it yields CASSLQYEQYF.

The sample holds a few counts of this clone. The chain has TRBV28 and TRBJ2-5, with 7 bases lining up with TRBD1. Germline V gene sequence: CDR1 MDHEN, CDR2 SYDVKM. The V and J ends lost 2 bases and 3 bases, in that order; junction bases with no gene match: 9. The CDR3 is 16 amino acids. The CDR3 reads CASSLRQGSTKETQYF. CDR3 nucleotides: TGTGCCAGCAGTTTACGACAGGGATCTACCAAAGAGACCCAGTACTTC.

This clone was counted a few times. The rearrangement uses TRBV5-1 and TRBJ2-7, with 10 bases matching TRBD1. J lost 4 bases, V lost 5 bases, and 9 bases had no gene match. The CDR3 loop spans 15 amino acids. Germline CDR1 and CDR2: SGHRS and YFSETQ. CDR3 sequence reads: CASSRTGTGEYEQYF. CDR3 sequence (DNA): TGCGCCAGCAGTCGGACCGGGACAGGGGAGTACGAGCAGTACTTC. The full variable domain, rest sourced from reference TRBV5-1 and TRBJ2-7, is KAGVTQTPRYLIKTRGQQVTLSCSPISGHRSVSWYQQTPGQGLQFLFEYFSETQRNKGNFPGRFSGRQFSNSRSEMNVSTLELGDSALYLCASSRTGTGEYEQYFGPGTRLTVT.

This clone was detected many times. The J gene is TRBJ1-2, the V gene TRBV29-1; 10 bases are a match to TRBD1. The CDR3 contains 13 residues. Germline CDR1 and CDR2: SQVTM and ANQGSEA. Trimming cost V 3 bases and J 9 bases; bases outside gene matches: 7. CDR3 in DNA: TGCAGCGTTGATTCGGGACAGGGGTTGCGCTACACCTTC. Translation gives CSVDSGQGLRYTF. The full variable domain, with the rest looked up from reference TRBV29-1 and TRBJ1-2, is SAVISQKPSRDICQRGTSLTIQCQVDSQVTMMFWYRQQPGQSLTLIATANQGSEATYESGFVIDKFPISRPNLTFSTLTVSNMSPEDSSIYLCSVDSGQGLRYTFGSGTRLTVV.

Only a few counts were recorded for this clone. The sample carries other DNA sequences with the same CDR3. This chain connects TRBV5-1 to TRBJ1-1, with 7 nucleotides matching TRBD1. Unmatched junction bases numbered 2, after V lost 0 bases and J lost 3 bases. Looked up from germline, CDR1 is SGHRS and CDR2 is YFSETQ. The CDR3 is made up of 14 amino acids. The DNA for the CDR3 is TGCGCCAGCAGCTTGGGAACAGGGGACACTGAAGCTTTCTTT. Encoded protein: CASSLGTGDTEAFF.

At least ten counts were recorded for this clone. This CDR3 reads CASSLGNTVYEQYF. CDR3 coding DNA: TGTGCCAGCAGCTTAGGAAATACAGTCTACGAGCAGTACTTC. The chain has TRBV7-2 and TRBJ2-7, with D unresolved. Germline V CDR1 and CDR2: SGHTA, FQGNSA. CDR3 length: 14 residues. The germline V and J ends were trimmed by 1 base and 3 bases, with 10 bases remaining between them. Based on the CDR3 plus reference TRBV7-2 and TRBJ2-7, the full variable domain is GAGVSQSPSNKVTEKGKDVELRCDPISGHTALYWYRQSLGQGLEFLIYFQGNSAPDKSGLPSDRFSAERTGGSVSTLTIQRTQQEDSAVYLCASSLGNTVYEQYFGPGTRLTVT.

This chain links TRBV10-3 with TRBJ1-5; D might be TRBD1 (6 bases). V was pared by 6 bases and J by 5 bases, with 11 bases between. CDR3 length equals 13 residues. Germline CDR1 and CDR2: ENHRY and SYGVKD. CDR3 loop: CAISLQGDQPQHF. The DNA for the CDR3 is TGTGCCATCAGCCTACAGGGAGATCAGCCCCAGCATTTT.

The gene calls are TRBV7-9 and TRBJ1-1; D gene unclear. The germline V and J ends were trimmed by 1 base and 0 bases, with 3 bases remaining between them. Germline CDR1 is SEHNR and CDR2 is FQNEAQ (reference sequence). The CDR3 contains 13 residues. The chain's CDR3 is CASSLVVNTEAFF. The CDR3 DNA reads as TGTGCCAGCAGCTTAGTAGTGAACACTGAAGCTTTCTTT.

This clone was recorded many times. The chain recombines TRBV15 with TRBJ1-3, with D tentatively TRBD1 (5 bases). Trimming left V 6 bases short and J 8 bases short, with 17 bases between. Germline loops: CDR1 LNHNV, CDR2 YYDKDF (reference sequence). The CDR3 length is 14 residues. CDR3 bases: TGTGCCACCAGACGGGACTCTCTGGCGGACACCATATATTTT. Protein sequence: CATRRDSLADTIYF.

The chain recombines TRBV19 with TRBJ2-1; 8 bases are shared with TRBD2. Trimming took 3 bases from V and 8 from J; bases not matched to a gene: 6. This CDR3 spans 14 amino acids. Germline V lookup: CDR1 LNHDA, CDR2 SQIVND (reference sequence). The CDR3 spells CASSIGRGAYEQFF. The CDR3 region has the DNA TGTGCCAGTAGTATTGGGCGGGGGGCCTATGAGCAGTTCTTC.

The V gene is TRBV7-2, the J gene TRBJ2-7; 8 nucleotides agree with TRBD1. Germline V gives CDR1 SGHTA, CDR2 FQGNSA. This CDR3 comprises 14 residues. V was pared by 5 bases and J by 3 bases, with 6 bases of the junction left unmatched. This CDR3 is CASSPSTGGYEQYF. The CDR3 bases are TGTGCCAGCAGCCCTTCAACAGGGGGCTACGAGCAGTACTTC. The whole variable domain, filled in from reference TRBV7-2 and TRBJ2-7, reads GAGVSQSPSNKVTEKGKDVELRCDPISGHTALYWYRQSLGQGLEFLIYFQGNSAPDKSGLPSDRFSAERTGGSVSTLTIQRTQQEDSAVYLCASSPSTGGYEQYFGPGTRLTVT.

The rearrangement uses TRBV7-7 and TRBJ2-1; D may be TRBD2 (7 bases). This CDR3 has 15 amino acids. V lost 2 bases, J lost 7 bases, and 15 bases lay in between. Germline V gene lookup returns CDR1 SSHAT and CDR2 FNYEAQ (reference sequence). This CDR3 is CASSLNAGAGNEQFF. CDR3 sequence (DNA): TGTGCCAGCAGCTTAAATGCGGGGGCGGGGAATGAGCAGTTCTTC.

This chain links TRBV6-1 with TRBJ1-1; tentatively, D is TRBD1 (5 bases). Germline values: CDR1 MNHNS, CDR2 SASEGT. V lost 2 bases and J lost 3, with 10 bases in between. The CDR3 runs 14 residues. The CDR3 loop is CASSEPQEYTEAFF. CDR3 DNA sequence: TGTGCCAGCAGTGAACCACAGGAATACACTGAAGCTTTCTTT.

In this sample, this clone turned up a few times. CDR3 DNA: TGTGCCATCAGTGAGTCGGGCAAAGATGATGGCTACACCTTC. The encoded protein is CAISESGKDDGYTF. The V call is TRBV10-3, the J call TRBJ1-2, with unresolved D. V shed 0 bases and J shed 6 bases, with 11 bases lying between them. This CDR3 region has 14 residues. CDR1 is ENHRY and CDR2 is SYGVKD in the germline V gene.

The V and J genes are TRBV30 and TRBJ1-2; perhaps TRBD1 as D (5 bases). Trimming cost V 5 bases and J 5 bases, with 24 bases left between them. Germline loops: CDR1 GTSNPN, CDR2 SVGIG (reference sequence). The CDR3 is 16 amino acids. The CDR3 DNA reads TGTGCCTGGTCCGGGGGGGGGACGGCTGCCCAGTATGGCTACACCTTC. This gives the protein CAWSGGGTAAQYGYTF.

This clone was detected a few times. This chain uses TRBV4-3 with TRBJ1-1; D call uncertain. The CDR3 covers 15 residues. Germline V gene sequence: CDR1 LGHNA, CDR2 YSLEER. With 0 bases removed from V and 1 base from J, the gap between germline ends came to 9 bases. This CDR3 reads CASSQDMAWNTEAFF. The CDR3 coding sequence is TGCGCCAGCAGCCAAGATATGGCCTGGAACACTGAAGCTTTCTTT.

This sequence joins TRBV10-3 and TRBJ1-2; the D gene is possibly TRBD1 (5 bases). Trimming stripped 10 bases from V and 1 base from J, with 16 bases between. Germline V gene data show CDR1 as ENHRY and CDR2 as SYGVKD. CDR3 length: 14 residues. CDR3 protein: CASEAQGRNYGYTF. The CDR3 DNA follows: TGTGCCAGCGAGGCGCAGGGTCGTAACTATGGCTACACCTTC.

This clone turned up a few times. V is TRBV7-2 and J is TRBJ2-7; D is possibly TRBD1 (7 bases). The CDR3 is 17 amino acids. Germline loops: CDR1 SGHTA, CDR2 FQGNSA. V was clipped by 5 bases and J by 0 bases, with 20 bases between them. CDR3 sequence reads: CASSPGGSARRSYEQYF. In DNA, the CDR3 is TGTGCCAGCAGCCCAGGGGGGTCCGCGAGGCGCTCCTACGAGCAGTACTTC.